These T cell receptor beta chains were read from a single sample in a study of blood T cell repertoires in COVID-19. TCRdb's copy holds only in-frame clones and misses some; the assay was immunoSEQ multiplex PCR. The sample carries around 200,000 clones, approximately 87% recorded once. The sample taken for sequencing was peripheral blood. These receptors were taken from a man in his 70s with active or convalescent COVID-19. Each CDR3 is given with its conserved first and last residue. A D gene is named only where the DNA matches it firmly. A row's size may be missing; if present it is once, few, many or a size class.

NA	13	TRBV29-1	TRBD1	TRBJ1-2	CSVLQGANHGYTF	TGCAGCGTGCTACAGGGGGCGAACCATGGCTACACCTTC
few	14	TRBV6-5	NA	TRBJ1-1	CASSPSRLSTEAFF	TGTGCCAGCAGTCCCTCCCGACTCAGCACTGAAGCTTTCTTT
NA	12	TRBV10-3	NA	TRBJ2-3	CAIGRGTDTQYF	TGTGCCATCGGACGGGGAACAGATACGCAGTATTTT
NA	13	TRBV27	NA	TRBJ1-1	CASSLIRGSEAFF	TGTGCCAGCAGTTTAATCAGGGGAAGTGAAGCTTTCTTT
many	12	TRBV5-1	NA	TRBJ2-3	CASSTPTDTQYF	TGCGCCAGCAGCACTCCCACAGATACGCAGTATTTT
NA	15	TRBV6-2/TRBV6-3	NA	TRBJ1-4	CASSYVGADGEKLFF	TGTGCCAGCAGTTACGTGGGGGCGGACGGTGAAAAACTGTTTTTT
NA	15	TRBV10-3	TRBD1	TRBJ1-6	CAISESRTGDSPLHF	TGTGCCATCAGTGAGTCTAGGACAGGGGATTCACCCCTCCACTTT
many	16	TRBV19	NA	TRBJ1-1	CASSIWGGLGNTEAFF	TGTGCCAGTAGTATTTGGGGGGGCTTAGGGAACACTGAAGCTTTCTTT
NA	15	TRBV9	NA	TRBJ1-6	CASSTGDGYNSPLHF	TGTGCCAGCAGCACGGGGGACGGTTATAATTCACCCCTCCACTTT
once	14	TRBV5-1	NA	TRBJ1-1	CASSLVQGNTEAFF	TGCGCCAGCAGCTTGGTGCAGGGGAACACTGAAGCTTTCTTT
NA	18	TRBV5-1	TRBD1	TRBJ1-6	CASSLLDRGRSYNSPLHF	TGCGCCAGCAGCTTGTTGGACAGGGGAAGGTCCTATAATTCACCCCTCCACTTT
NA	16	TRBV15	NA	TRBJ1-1	CATSRPGGRKNTEAFF	TGTGCCACCAGCAGACCGGGGGGACGGAAGAACACTGAAGCTTTCTTT
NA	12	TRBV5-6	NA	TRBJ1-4	CASSGEGEKLFF	TGTGCCAGCAGCGGCGAGGGTGAAAAACTGTTTTTT
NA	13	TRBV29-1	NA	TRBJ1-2	CSVVAGTNYGYTF	TGCAGCGTTGTGGCAGGAACTAACTATGGCTACACCTTC
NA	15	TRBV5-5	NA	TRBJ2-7	CASSWEDKGFYEQYF	TGTGCCAGCAGCTGGGAGGACAAAGGTTTCTACGAGCAGTACTTC
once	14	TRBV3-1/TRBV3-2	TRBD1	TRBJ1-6	CASCPRGRNSPLHF	TGTGCCAGCTGTCCCAGGGGGCGGAACTCACCCCTCCACTTT
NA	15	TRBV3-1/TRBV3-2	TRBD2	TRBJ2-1	CASSQLAGGYNEQFF	TGTGCCAGCAGCCAACTAGCGGGAGGGTACAATGAGCAGTTCTTC
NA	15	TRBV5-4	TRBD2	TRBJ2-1	CASRLTSASYNEQFF	TGTGCCAGCCGGCTTACTAGCGCATCCTACAATGAGCAGTTCTTC
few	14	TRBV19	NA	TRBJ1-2	CASSIGRYDYGYTF	TGTGCCAGTAGTATAGGGCGGTACGACTATGGCTACACCTTC
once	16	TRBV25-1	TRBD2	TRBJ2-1	CASSESKRGDYNEQFF	TGTGCCAGCAGTGAATCGAAGCGGGGGGATTACAATGAGCAGTTCTTC
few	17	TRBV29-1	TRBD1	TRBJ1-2	CSVGTRDRGPSGYGYTF	TGCAGCGTTGGTACCCGGGACAGGGGGCCCTCGGGCTATGGCTACACCTTC
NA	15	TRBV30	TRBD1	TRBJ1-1	CAWRVTGGLNTEAFF	TGTGCCTGGAGGGTAACAGGGGGCTTGAACACTGAAGCTTTCTTT
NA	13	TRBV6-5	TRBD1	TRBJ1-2	CASNRQGGSGYTF	TGTGCCAGCAATCGACAGGGTGGAAGTGGCTACACCTTC
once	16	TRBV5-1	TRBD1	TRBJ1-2	CASSLWTGAASYGYTF	TGCGCCAGCAGCCTCTGGACAGGGGCCGCATCCTATGGCTACACCTTC
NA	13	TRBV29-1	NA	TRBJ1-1	CSVAEGTNTEAFF	TGCAGCGTTGCGGAGGGGACGAACACTGAAGCTTTCTTT
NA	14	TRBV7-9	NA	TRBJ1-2	CASSPPGEWDGYTF	TGTGCCAGCAGCCCCCCCGGAGAGTGGGATGGCTACACCTTC